One and the same sample provided the 21 T cell receptor beta chains below, sequenced in a study of T cell repertoires in cytomegalovirus infection. TCRdb processed the reads anew with MiXCR; each CDR3 protein has one entry. Altogether around 490,000 distinct CDR3 sequences are present, around a quarter being singletons, with the ten largest covering roughly an eighth. Sequencing was done on a sample of PBMCs. These TCRs come from a human donor in good health (CMV status not recorded). Some clones in this sample may be carry-over from other donors' samples.

This clonotype came up a few times. This chain links TRBV7-8 with TRBJ2-4, with D perhaps TRBD1 (6 bases). Per germline, CDR1 SGHVS and CDR2 FQNEAQ. The CDR3 extends over 12 amino acids. V lost 5 bases and J lost 9, with 11 bases in between. The CDR3 reads CASSTQGTIQYF. DNA for the CDR3: TGTGCCAGCAGCACACAGGGAACCATTCAGTACTTC.

This clonotype was counted many times. This chain uses TRBV7-2 with TRBJ2-5; 9 nucleotides match TRBD1. Germline V gene data show CDR1 as SGHTA and CDR2 as FQGNSA. The CDR3 runs to 15 residues. V lost 4 bases, J lost 2 bases, and 5 bases stayed unmatched. The CDR3 DNA follows: TGTGCCAGCAGCTCCCGGGACAGGGCTCAAGAGACCCAGTACTTC. Protein product: CASSSRDRAQETQYF. Full variable domain (remainder filled in from reference TRBV7-2 and TRBJ2-5): GAGVSQSPSNKVTEKGKDVELRCDPISGHTALYWYRQSLGQGLEFLIYFQGNSAPDKSGLPSDRFSAERTGGSVSTLTIQRTQQEDSAVYLCASSSRDRAQETQYFGPGTRLLVL.

This clonotype was seen at least ten times. The chain combines TRBV7-2 with TRBJ2-7, with 7 bases aligning to TRBD1. The germline CDR1 and CDR2 sequences are SGHTA and FQGNSA. CDR3 size: 15 residues. The ends lost 5 bases at V and 1 base at J; junction bases unmatched: 8. The CDR3 is CASSLEQGLSYEQYF. As DNA, the CDR3 is TGTGCCAGCAGCCTCGAACAGGGGCTGTCCTACGAGCAGTACTTC.

This clonotype was seen a few times. V gene TRBV11-3 combines with J gene TRBJ1-3; D is ambiguous. The V and J ends lost 2 bases and 0 bases respectively, with 8 bases between them. CDR3 size: 15 residues. Germline-derived CDR1 and CDR2 are SGHNT and YENEEA. CDR3 in amino acids: CASSLSGLSGNTIYF. The DNA for the CDR3 is TGTGCCAGCAGCTTAAGCGGGCTCTCTGGAAACACCATATATTTT.

In DNA form, the CDR3 reads TGTGCCAGCAGCATCGGGGGTAACTATGGCTACACCTTC. Translation: CASSIGGNYGYTF. The V and J genes are TRBV12-3 or TRBV12-4 and TRBJ1-2, with D maybe TRBD1 (5 bases). CDR3 length: 13 residues. Trimming stripped 6 bases from V and 1 base from J, with 9 bases between.

This clonotype was found a few times. The chain has TRBV6-2 or TRBV6-3 and TRBJ2-1; D unresolved. CDR1 and CDR2 from the germline V gene are MNHEY and SVGEGT. V lost 2 bases to trimming and J lost 8 bases, with 19 bases between them. The CDR3 has 16 residues. The CDR3 loop reads CASSYRANVLAHEQFF. CDR3 sequence (DNA): TGTGCCAGCAGTTACCGCGCGAATGTTTTGGCACATGAGCAGTTCTTC.

This clonotype was found a few times. In DNA, the CDR3 is TGCGCCAGCAGCCAAGATTTTGGAGATCTCCTTAACTATGGCTACACCTTC. Amino acid sequence: CASSQDFGDLLNYGYTF. The V and J genes are TRBV4-3 and TRBJ1-2; D not certain. Looked up from germline, CDR1 is LGHNA and CDR2 is YSLEER. This CDR3 spans 17 amino acids. The V gene lost 0 bases and the J gene lost 1 base, with 15 bases spanning the gap.

This clonotype was seen a few times. The rearrangement links TRBV28 to TRBJ2-4, with D possibly matching TRBD2 (6 bases). The CDR3 is 16 residues long. CDR1 and CDR2 (germline): MDHEN, SYDVKM. Trimming removed 7 bases from V and 9 bases from J, with 25 bases in between. This chain's CDR3 is CASTRMAGTDGVIQYF. For the CDR3, the DNA is TGTGCCAGCACCCGAATGGCGGGAACAGACGGCGTCATTCAGTACTTC.

There are many counts of this clonotype. The gene calls are TRBV12-3 or TRBV12-4 and TRBJ2-5; 7 bases fit TRBD2. The CDR3 is 14 residues long. The trim removed 2 bases at V and 4 bases at J, leaving 4 bases unmatched. The CDR3 loop reads CASSLSGGGETQYF. In DNA, the CDR3 is TGTGCCAGCAGTTTATCGGGCGGGGGAGAGACCCAGTACTTC.

This chain links TRBV11-3 with TRBJ2-1; 8 bases are a match to TRBD2. V dropped 2 bases and J dropped 4; count of bases not matched to a gene: 10. This CDR3 has 17 amino acids. The V gene's germline CDR1 is SGHNT and CDR2 YENEEA. The CDR3 spells CASSLRGLGTRYNEQFF. The CDR3 DNA reads as TGTGCCAGCAGCTTACGGGGACTAGGAACCAGGTACAATGAGCAGTTCTTC.

CDR3 sequence (DNA): TGTGCCTGTATCCGGGACTTGGCCTACGAGCAGTACTTC. It translates to CACIRDLAYEQYF. The gene calls are TRBV30 and TRBJ2-7, with TRBD2 as a possible D gene (6 bases). Germline CDR1 and CDR2: GTSNPN and SVGIG (reference sequence). Trimming cost V 6 bases and J 2 bases, with 14 bases left between them. The CDR3 contains 13 residues.

This clonotype occurred a few times. The chain couples TRBV7-2 to TRBJ1-2, with D possibly matching TRBD1 (6 bases). Germline V gene lookup returns CDR1 SGHTA and CDR2 FQGNSA. The CDR3 sequence is 15 residues long. V dropped 3 bases and J dropped 3 bases, with 14 bases sitting between them. CDR3 region: CASSLTQGYDYGYTF. The CDR3 DNA reads TGTGCCAGCAGCTTGACGCAGGGGTACGACTATGGCTACACCTTC. The whole variable domain, remainder taken from reference TRBV7-2 and TRBJ1-2, is GAGVSQSPSNKVTEKGKDVELRCDPISGHTALYWYRQSLGQGLEFLIYFQGNSAPDKSGLPSDRFSAERTGGSVSTLTIQRTQQEDSAVYLCASSLTQGYDYGYTFGSGTRLTVV.

The V gene is TRBV28, the J gene TRBJ2-7; 8 bases line up with TRBD1. This CDR3 has 14 residues. CDR1 is MDHEN and CDR2 is SYDVKM in the germline V gene. Trimming removed 5 bases from V and 2 bases from J; junction bases left unmatched: 5. CDR3 DNA: TGTGCCAGCAGTAATCGACAGGGGACCTACGAGCAGTACGTC. Its protein is CASSNRQGTYEQYV.

The chain employs TRBV15 and TRBJ1-1, with TRBD1 as a possible D gene (5 bases). CDR3 size: 16 residues. V was cut by 1 base and J by 1 base, with 13 bases left in between. Germline V CDR1 and CDR2: LNHNV, YYDKDF (reference sequence). The CDR3 reads CATSRAAGLGNTEAFF. The CDR3 DNA sequence: TGTGCCACCAGCAGAGCTGCGGGACTGGGGAACACTGAAGCTTTCTTT. The entire variable domain, with the rest obtained from reference TRBV15 and TRBJ1-1, is as follows: DAMVIQNPRYQVTQFGKPVTLSCSQTLNHNVMYWYQQKSSQAPKLLFHYYDKDFNNEADTPDNFQSRRPNTSFCFLDIRSPGLGDTAMYLCATSRAAGLGNTEAFFGQGTRLTVV.

This clonotype was detected ten times or more. The J gene is TRBJ2-3, the V gene TRBV7-2; TRBD2 is a possible D gene (7 bases). The CDR3 is 15 residues long. From germline, CDR1 is SGHTA and CDR2 FQGNSA. V lost 1 base to trimming and J lost 4 bases, with 12 bases between them. The CDR3 DNA reads TGTGCCAGCAGCTTAGGTGGGGGGGGCGCAGATACGCAGTATTTT. Translation gives CASSLGGGGADTQYF.

This clonotype was observed many times. The V call is TRBV6-5, the J call TRBJ2-5; D call uncertain. The CDR3 length is 14 residues. Trimming took off 2 bases at V and 5 bases at J, with 12 bases between the two ends. Germline V gene data show CDR1 as MNHEY and CDR2 as SVGAGI. CDR3 sequence: CASSYMTTRETQYF. The CDR3 DNA follows: TGTGCCAGCAGTTACATGACGACCCGTGAGACCCAGTACTTC.

The J gene is TRBJ1-5, the V gene TRBV20-1; no firm D call. The CDR3 contains 14 residues. Per germline, CDR1 DFQATT and CDR2 SNEGSKA (reference sequence). The V and J ends lost 3 bases and 0 bases respectively, with 9 bases between them. The CDR3 region has the DNA TGCAGTGCTAGGATGAGGAATAGCAATCAGCCCCAGCATTTT. Protein product: CSARMRNSNQPQHF.

This clonotype turned up a few times. V gene TRBV5-6 combines with J gene TRBJ1-4; TRBD1 might be the D (5 bases). CDR3 length: 14 amino acids. The germline CDR1 and CDR2 sequences are SGHDT and YYEEEE. V lost 1 base to trimming and J lost 5 bases, with 9 bases between them. The CDR3 DNA reads as TGTGCCAGCAGCTTGCCAGGGAGGAATGAAAAACTGTTTTTT. It codes for CASSLPGRNEKLFF.

V gene TRBV12-3 or TRBV12-4 combines with J gene TRBJ2-7; 9 bases line up with TRBD1. The CDR3 extends over 14 amino acids. Trimming cost V 4 bases and J 5 bases; bases outside gene matches: 6. CDR3 coding DNA: TGTGCCAGCAGTTCCAGGACAGGGGAGGACGAGCAGTACTTC. Translating it yields CASSSRTGEDEQYF.

CDR3 bases: TGTGCCAGCAGTGAAGACGGGGACAGGGTCTACGAGCAGTACTTC. Translation gives CASSEDGDRVYEQYF. The J gene is TRBJ2-7, the V gene TRBV25-1; 9 bases are a match to TRBD1. The CDR3 runs 15 residues. CDR1 and CDR2 (germline): MGHDK, SYGVNS. V shed 2 bases and J 3 bases; nucleotides not matched to a gene: 5.

This clonotype was detected only a few times. This chain uses TRBV27 with TRBJ2-7; D gene unclear. Germline CDR1 is MNHEY and CDR2 is SMNVEV (reference sequence). The CDR3 totals 16 residues. The V and J ends lost 2 bases and 0 bases respectively, with 14 bases between them. CDR3 in amino acids: CASSLDSAESSYEQYF. In DNA, the CDR3 is TGTGCCAGCAGTTTAGATTCGGCGGAATCCTCCTACGAGCAGTACTTC.